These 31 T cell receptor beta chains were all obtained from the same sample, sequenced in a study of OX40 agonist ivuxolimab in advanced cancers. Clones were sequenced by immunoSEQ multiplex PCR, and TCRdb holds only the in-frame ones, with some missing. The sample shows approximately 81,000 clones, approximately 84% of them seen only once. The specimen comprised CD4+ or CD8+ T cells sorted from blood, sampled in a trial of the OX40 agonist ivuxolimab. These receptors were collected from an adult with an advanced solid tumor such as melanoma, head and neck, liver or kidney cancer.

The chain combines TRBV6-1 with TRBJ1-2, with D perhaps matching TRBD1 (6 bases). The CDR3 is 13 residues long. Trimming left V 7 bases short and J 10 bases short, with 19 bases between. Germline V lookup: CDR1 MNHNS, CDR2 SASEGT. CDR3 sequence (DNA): TGTGCCAGCATCCCCGGAGGGGGGCCCCTCTACACCTTC. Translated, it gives CASIPGGGPLYTF.

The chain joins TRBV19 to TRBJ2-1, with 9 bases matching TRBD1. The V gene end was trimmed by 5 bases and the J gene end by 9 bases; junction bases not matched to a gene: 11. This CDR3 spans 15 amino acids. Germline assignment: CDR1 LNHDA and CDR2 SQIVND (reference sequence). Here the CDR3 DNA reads TGTGCCAGTAGTTCCCGGGACAGGGTTGGGGGTGAGCAGTTCTTC. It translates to CASSSRDRVGGEQFF. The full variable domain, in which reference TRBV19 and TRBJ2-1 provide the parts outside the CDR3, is DGGITQSPKYLFRKEGQNVTLSCEQNLNHDAMYWYRQDPGQGLRLIYYSQIVNDFQKGDIAEGYSVSREKKESFPLTVTSAQKNPTAFYLCASSSRDRVGGEQFFGPGTRLTVL.

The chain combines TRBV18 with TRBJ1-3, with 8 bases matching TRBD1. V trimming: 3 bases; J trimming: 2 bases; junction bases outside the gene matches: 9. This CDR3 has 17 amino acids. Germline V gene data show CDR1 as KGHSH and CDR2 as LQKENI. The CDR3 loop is CASSPATGGRAGNTIYF. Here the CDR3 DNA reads TGTGCCAGCTCACCTGCTACAGGGGGAAGGGCTGGAAACACCATATATTTT.

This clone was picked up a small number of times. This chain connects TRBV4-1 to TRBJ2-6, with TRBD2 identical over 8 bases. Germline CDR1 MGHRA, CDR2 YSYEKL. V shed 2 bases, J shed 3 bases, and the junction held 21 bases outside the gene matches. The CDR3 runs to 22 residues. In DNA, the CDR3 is TGCGCCAGCAGCCAAAGAATAGGGACTAGGGGTGAATTCGTCGATGGGGCCAACGTCCTGACTTTC. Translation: CASSQRIGTRGEFVDGANVLTF.

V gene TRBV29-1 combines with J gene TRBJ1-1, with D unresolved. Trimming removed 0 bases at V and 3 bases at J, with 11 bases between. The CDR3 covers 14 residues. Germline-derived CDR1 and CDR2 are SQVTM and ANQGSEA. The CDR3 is CSVEEAVAYTEAFF. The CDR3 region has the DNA TGCAGCGTTGAAGAGGCGGTGGCCTACACTGAAGCTTTCTTT.

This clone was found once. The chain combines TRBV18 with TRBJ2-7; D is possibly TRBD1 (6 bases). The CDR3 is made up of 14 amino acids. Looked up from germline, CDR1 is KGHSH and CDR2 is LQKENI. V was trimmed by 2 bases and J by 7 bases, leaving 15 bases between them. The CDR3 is CASSPGTGSEEQYF. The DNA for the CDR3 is TGTGCCAGCTCACCAGGCACAGGGTCGGAGGAGCAGTACTTC. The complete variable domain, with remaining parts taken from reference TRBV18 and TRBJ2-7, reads NAGVMQNPRHLVRRRGQEARLRCSPMKGHSHVYWYRQLPEEGLKFMVYLQKENIIDESGMPKERFSAEFPKEGPSILRIQQVVRGDSAAYFCASSPGTGSEEQYFGPGTRLTVT.

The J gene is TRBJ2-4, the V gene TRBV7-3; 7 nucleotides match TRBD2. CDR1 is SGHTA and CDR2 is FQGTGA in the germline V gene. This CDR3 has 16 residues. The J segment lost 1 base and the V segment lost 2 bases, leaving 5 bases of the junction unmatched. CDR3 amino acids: CASSLAGLPAKNIQYF. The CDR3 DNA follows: TGTGCCAGCAGCTTAGCGGGACTACCTGCCAAAAACATTCAGTACTTC.

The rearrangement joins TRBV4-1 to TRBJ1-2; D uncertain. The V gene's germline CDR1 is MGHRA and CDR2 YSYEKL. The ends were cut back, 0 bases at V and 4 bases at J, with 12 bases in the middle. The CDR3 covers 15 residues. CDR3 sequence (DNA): TGCGCCAGCAGCCAAGATCGCGGGGTCGGCTATGGCTACACCTTC. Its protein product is CASSQDRGVGYGYTF.

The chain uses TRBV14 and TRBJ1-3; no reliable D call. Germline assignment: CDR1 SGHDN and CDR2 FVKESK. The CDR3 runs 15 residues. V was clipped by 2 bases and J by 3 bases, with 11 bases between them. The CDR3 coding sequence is TGTGCCAGCAGCCAACGGCAGGAGATTGGAAACACCATATATTTT. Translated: CASSQRQEIGNTIYF.

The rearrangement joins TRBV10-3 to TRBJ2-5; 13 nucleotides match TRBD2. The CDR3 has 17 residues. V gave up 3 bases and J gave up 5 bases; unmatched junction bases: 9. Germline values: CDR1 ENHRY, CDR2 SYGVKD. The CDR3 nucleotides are TGTGCCATCAGTGACCCGACTAGCGGGAGGCCGGGGGAGACCCAGTACTTC. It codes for CAISDPTSGRPGETQYF.

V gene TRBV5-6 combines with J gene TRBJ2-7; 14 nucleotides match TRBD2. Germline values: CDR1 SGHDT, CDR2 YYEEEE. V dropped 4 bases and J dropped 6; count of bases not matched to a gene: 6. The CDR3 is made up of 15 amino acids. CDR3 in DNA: TGTGCCAGCAGCGCCGAGACTAGCGGGGGGGGCGAGCAGTACTTC. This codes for CASSAETSGGGEQYF.

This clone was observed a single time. CDR3 sequence reads: CASSLRGGHRDTQYF. The CDR3, as DNA: TGTGCCAGCAGCCTCAGGGGGGGACATAGAGATACGCAGTATTTT. V is TRBV5-4 and J is TRBJ2-3; D possibly matches TRBD1 or TRBD2 (7 bases each). The V gene lost 4 bases and the J gene lost 5 bases, with 17 bases spanning the gap. The CDR3 contains 15 residues. Per the germline V gene, CDR1 is SGHNT and CDR2 is YYREEE (reference sequence). Combining the CDR3 with reference TRBV5-4 and TRBJ2-3 gives the whole variable domain ETGVTQSPTHLIKTRGQQVTLRCSSQSGHNTVSWYQQALGQGPQFIFQYYREEENGRGNFPPRFSGLQFPNYSSELNVNALELDDSALYLCASSLRGGHRDTQYFGPGTRLTVL.

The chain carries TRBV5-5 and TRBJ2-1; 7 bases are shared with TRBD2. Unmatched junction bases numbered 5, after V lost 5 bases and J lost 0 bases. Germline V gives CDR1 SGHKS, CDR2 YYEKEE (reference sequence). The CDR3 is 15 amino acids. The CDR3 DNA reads TGTGCCAGCAGTAGCGGGCCTAGCTCCTACAATGAGCAGTTCTTC. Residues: CASSSGPSSYNEQFF.

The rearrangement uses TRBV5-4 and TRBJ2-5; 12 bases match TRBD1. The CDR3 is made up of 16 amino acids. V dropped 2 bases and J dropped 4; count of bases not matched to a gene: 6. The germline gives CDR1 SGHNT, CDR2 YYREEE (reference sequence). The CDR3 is CASSFGGQGAAETQYF. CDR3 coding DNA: TGTGCCAGCAGCTTTGGGGGACAGGGGGCTGCAGAGACCCAGTACTTC. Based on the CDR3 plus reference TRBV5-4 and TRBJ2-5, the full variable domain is ETGVTQSPTHLIKTRGQQVTLRCSSQSGHNTVSWYQQALGQGPQFIFQYYREEENGRGNFPPRFSGLQFPNYSSELNVNALELDDSALYLCASSFGGQGAAETQYFGPGTRLLVL.

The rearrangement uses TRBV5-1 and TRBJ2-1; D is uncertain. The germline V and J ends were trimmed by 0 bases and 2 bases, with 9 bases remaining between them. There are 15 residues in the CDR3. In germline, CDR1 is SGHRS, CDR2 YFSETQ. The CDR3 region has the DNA TGCGCCAGCAGCTTGGCATCACGGACCTACAATGAGCAGTTCTTC. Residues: CASSLASRTYNEQFF.

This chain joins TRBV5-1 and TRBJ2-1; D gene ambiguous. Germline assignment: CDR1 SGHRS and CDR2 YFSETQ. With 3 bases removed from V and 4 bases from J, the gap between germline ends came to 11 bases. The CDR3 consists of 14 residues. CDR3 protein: CASSSQRLYNEQFF. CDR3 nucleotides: TGCGCCAGCAGCTCTCAACGGCTTTACAATGAGCAGTTCTTC.

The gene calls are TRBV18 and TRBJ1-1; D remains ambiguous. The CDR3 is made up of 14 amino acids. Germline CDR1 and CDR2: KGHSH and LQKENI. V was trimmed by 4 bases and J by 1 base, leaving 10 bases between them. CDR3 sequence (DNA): TGTGCCAGCTCACAGGGTCTCCAGAACACTGAAGCTTTCTTT. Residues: CASSQGLQNTEAFF. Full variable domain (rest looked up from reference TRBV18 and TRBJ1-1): NAGVMQNPRHLVRRRGQEARLRCSPMKGHSHVYWYRQLPEEGLKFMVYLQKENIIDESGMPKERFSAEFPKEGPSILRIQQVVRGDSAAYFCASSQGLQNTEAFFGQGTRLTVV.

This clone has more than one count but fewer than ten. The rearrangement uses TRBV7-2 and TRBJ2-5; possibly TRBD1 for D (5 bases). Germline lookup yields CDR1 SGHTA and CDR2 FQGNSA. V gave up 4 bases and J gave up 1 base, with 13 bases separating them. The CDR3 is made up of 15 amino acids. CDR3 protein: CASSYQGSPQETQYF. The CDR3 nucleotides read TGTGCCAGCAGCTATCAGGGCTCACCCCAAGAGACCCAGTACTTC.

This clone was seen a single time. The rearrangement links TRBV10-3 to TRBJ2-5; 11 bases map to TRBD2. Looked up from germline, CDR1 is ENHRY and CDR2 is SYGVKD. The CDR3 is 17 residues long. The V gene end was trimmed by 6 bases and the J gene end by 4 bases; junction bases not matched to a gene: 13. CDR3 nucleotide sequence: TGTGCCATCAGCGAAGCGGTAGCGGGGGGGCCGGGAGAGACCCAGTACTTC. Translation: CAISEAVAGGPGETQYF.

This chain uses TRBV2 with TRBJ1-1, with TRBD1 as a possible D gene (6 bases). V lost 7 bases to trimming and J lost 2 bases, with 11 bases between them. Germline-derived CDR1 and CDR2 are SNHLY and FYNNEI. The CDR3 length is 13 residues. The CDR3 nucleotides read TGTGCCAGCATCCGGACAGCAAACACTGAAGCTTTCTTT. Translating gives CASIRTANTEAFF.

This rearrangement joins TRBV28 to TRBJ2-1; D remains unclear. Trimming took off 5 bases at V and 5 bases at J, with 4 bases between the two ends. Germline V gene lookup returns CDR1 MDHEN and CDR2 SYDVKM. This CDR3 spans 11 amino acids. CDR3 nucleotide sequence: TGTGCCAGCAGTGACAACAATGAGCAGTTCTTC. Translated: CASSDNNEQFF.

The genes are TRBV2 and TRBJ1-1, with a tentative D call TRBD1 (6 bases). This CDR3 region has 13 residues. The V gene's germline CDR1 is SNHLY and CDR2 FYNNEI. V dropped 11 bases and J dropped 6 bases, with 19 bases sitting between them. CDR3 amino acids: CASCPGTTAEAFF. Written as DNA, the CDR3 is TGTGCCTCCTGTCCCGGGACAACAGCTGAAGCTTTCTTT.

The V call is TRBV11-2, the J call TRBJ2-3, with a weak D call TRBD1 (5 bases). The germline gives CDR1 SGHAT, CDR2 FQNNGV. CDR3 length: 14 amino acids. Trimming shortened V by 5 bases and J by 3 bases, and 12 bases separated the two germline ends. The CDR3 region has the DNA TGTGCCAGCAGCCCACGGACACAAACAGATACGCAGTATTTT. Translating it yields CASSPRTQTDTQYF.

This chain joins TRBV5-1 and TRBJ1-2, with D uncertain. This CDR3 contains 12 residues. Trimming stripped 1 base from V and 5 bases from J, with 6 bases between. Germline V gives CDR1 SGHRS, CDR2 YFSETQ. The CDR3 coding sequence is TGCGCCAGCAGCTTGAACCTATATGGCTACACCTTC. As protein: CASSLNLYGYTF. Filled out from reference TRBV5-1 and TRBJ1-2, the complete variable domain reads KAGVTQTPRYLIKTRGQQVTLSCSPISGHRSVSWYQQTPGQGLQFLFEYFSETQRNKGNFPGRFSGRQFSNSRSEMNVSTLELGDSALYLCASSLNLYGYTFGSGTRLTVV.

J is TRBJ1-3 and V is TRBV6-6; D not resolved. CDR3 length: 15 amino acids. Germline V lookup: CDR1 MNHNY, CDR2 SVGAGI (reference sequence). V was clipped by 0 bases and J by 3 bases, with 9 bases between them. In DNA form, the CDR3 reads TGTGCCAGCAGTTACTCGATACAGATTGGAAACACCATATATTTT. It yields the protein CASSYSIQIGNTIYF.

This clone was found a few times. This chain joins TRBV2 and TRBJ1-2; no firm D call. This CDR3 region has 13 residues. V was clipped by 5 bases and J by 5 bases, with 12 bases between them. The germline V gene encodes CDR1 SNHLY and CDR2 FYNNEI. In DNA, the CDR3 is TGTGCCAGCAGTCCCTTCGGGGAGTATGGCTACACCTTC. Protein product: CASSPFGEYGYTF. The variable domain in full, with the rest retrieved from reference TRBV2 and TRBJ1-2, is EPEVTQTPSHQVTQMGQEVILRCVPISNHLYFYWYRQILGQKVEFLVSFYNNEISEKSEIFDDQFSVERPDGSNFTLKIRSTKLEDSAMYFCASSPFGEYGYTFGSGTRLTVV.

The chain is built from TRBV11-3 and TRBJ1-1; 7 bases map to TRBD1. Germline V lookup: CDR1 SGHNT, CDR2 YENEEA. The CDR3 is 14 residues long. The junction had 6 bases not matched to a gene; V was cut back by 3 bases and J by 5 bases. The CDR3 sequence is CASSLQGGETEAFF. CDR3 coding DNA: TGTGCCAGCAGCTTGCAGGGGGGAGAAACTGAAGCTTTCTTT. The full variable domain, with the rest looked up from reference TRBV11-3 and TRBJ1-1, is EAGVVQSPRYKIIEKKQPVAFWCNPISGHNTLYWYLQNLGQGPELLIRYENEEAVDDSQLPKDRFSAERLKGVDSTLKIQPAELGDSAVYLCASSLQGGETEAFFGQGTRLTVV.

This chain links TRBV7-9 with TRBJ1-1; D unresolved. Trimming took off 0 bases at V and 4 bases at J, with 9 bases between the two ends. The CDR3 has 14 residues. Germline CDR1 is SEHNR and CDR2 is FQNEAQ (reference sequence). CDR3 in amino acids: CASSLASAVTEAFF. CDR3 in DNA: TGTGCCAGCAGCTTAGCGTCTGCGGTCACTGAAGCTTTCTTT.

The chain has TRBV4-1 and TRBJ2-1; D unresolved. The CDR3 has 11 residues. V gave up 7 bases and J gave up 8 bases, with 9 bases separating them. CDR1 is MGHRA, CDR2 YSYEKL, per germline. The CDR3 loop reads CASKDADEQFF. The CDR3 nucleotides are TGCGCCAGCAAGGACGCGGATGAGCAGTTCTTC.

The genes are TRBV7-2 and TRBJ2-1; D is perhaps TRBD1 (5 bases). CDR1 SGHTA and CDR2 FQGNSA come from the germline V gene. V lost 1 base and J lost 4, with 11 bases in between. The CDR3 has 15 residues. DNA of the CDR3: TGTGCCAGCAGCTTAGGGGGCGGTGGGTACAATGAGCAGTTCTTC. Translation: CASSLGGGGYNEQFF.

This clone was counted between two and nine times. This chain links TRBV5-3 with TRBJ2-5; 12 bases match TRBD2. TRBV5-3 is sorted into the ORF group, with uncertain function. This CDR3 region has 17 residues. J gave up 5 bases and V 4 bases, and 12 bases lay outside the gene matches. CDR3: CARSGSSGGESSETQYF. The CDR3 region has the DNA TGTGCCAGAAGCGGATCTAGCGGGGGGGAATCATCCGAGACCCAGTACTTC.